The 19 T cell receptor beta chains reported below all come from one sample, sequenced in a study of type 1 and type 2 diabetes patients. Amplification started from genomic DNA. Amplification of the beta chain CDR3 used 30 forward and 13 reverse multiplex primers. One entry per CDR3 protein, called by TCRdb with MiXCR from the multiplex PCR reads. The data contain a few hundred thousand distinct CDR3 sequences, 40% to 50% of them seen just once; the ten biggest clones take up roughly an eighth. Sequencing used peripheral blood mononuclear cells (PBMCs). The receptors here all came from a young man with type 2 diabetes.

The chain has TRBV19 and TRBJ1-5; D perhaps matches TRBD1 (5 bases). The CDR3 totals 13 residues. V lost 5 bases to trimming and J lost 6 bases, with 11 bases between them. The germline V gene encodes CDR1 LNHDA and CDR2 SQIVND (reference sequence). CDR3 loop: CASSPGSVQPQHF. CDR3 sequence (DNA): TGTGCCAGTAGTCCAGGGTCGGTTCAGCCCCAGCATTTT.

This chain connects TRBV12-3 or TRBV12-4 to TRBJ2-2; 7 bases match TRBD2. J lost 4 bases, V lost 2 bases, and 7 bases had no gene match. The CDR3 is 16 residues long. The CDR3 nucleotides are TGTGCCAGCAGTTTAATAGCGGGCCATGTCACCGGGGAGCTGTTTTTT. Its translation is CASSLIAGHVTGELFF.

This rearrangement joins TRBV12-3 or TRBV12-4 to TRBJ2-2, with unresolved D. This CDR3 has 14 residues. Trimming pared 2 bases from V and 1 base from J, leaving 5 bases between. The DNA of the CDR3 is TGTGCCAGCAGTTTAATGGAGAACACCGGGGAGCTGTTTTTT. Translating it yields CASSLMENTGELFF.

Points on this clonotype: At one end the junction does not follow the germline gene, possibly because of a read error. CDR3 sequence: CASSQAQFEPAEQYF. CDR3 in DNA: TGCGCCAGCAGCCAAGCCCAATTCGAACCGGCCGAGCAGTACTTC. The V call is TRBV13, the J call TRBJ2-7; D is ambiguous. Germline V gene sequence: CDR1 PRHDT, CDR2 FYEKMQ (reference sequence). The CDR3 totals 15 residues. Drawing the rest from reference TRBV13 and TRBJ2-7, the complete variable domain is AAGVIQSPRHLIKEKRETATLKCYPIPRHDTVYWYQQGPGQDPQFLISFYEKMQSDKGSIPDRFSAQQFSDYHSELNMSSLELGDSALYFCASSQAQFEPAEQYFGPGTRLTVT.

V and J are TRBV7-6 and TRBJ2-5; D call uncertain. There are 13 residues in the CDR3. Germline-derived CDR1 and CDR2 are SGHVS and FNYEAQ. Trimming shortened V by 6 bases and J by 7 bases, and 15 bases separated the two germline ends. CDR3 in DNA: TGTGCCAGCAGTCCCCCAACAGAGCTGACCCAGTACTTC. Translated, it gives CASSPPTELTQYF. Full variable domain (rest looked up from reference TRBV7-6 and TRBJ2-5): GAGVSQSPRYKVTKRGQDVALRCDPISGHVSLYWYRQALGQGPEFLTYFNYEAQQDKSGLPNDRFSAERPEGSISTLTIQRTEQRDSAMYRCASSPPTELTQYFGPGTRLLVL.

This chain uses TRBV2 with TRBJ1-1; tentative D call: TRBD1 (6 bases). This CDR3 contains 17 residues. Germline CDR1 reads SNHLY; CDR2 reads FYNNEI. Trimming stripped 2 bases from V and 0 bases from J, with 16 bases between. The CDR3 nucleotides read TGTGCCAGCAGTGAATCGGGGACACAAAGACTGAACACTGAAGCTTTCTTT. Its protein product is CASSESGTQRLNTEAFF.

The chain carries TRBV6-6 and TRBJ2-2, with 9 bases identical to TRBD1. V dropped 7 bases and J dropped 5; count of bases not matched to a gene: 11. CDR3 length: 16 residues. Germline V lookup: CDR1 MNHNY, CDR2 SVGAGI (reference sequence). The CDR3 here is CASTRDRVSRTGELFF. DNA of the CDR3: TGTGCCAGCACCAGGGACAGGGTTTCGCGGACCGGGGAGCTGTTTTTT.

This sequence joins TRBV19 and TRBJ1-2, with a weak D call TRBD1 (5 bases). The CDR3 runs 16 residues. The V and J ends lost 3 bases and 4 bases respectively, with 18 bases between them. Per germline, CDR1 LNHDA and CDR2 SQIVND (reference sequence). The CDR3 DNA reads as TGTGCCAGTAGTATTAAGGGACCGTCCCTGATCTATGGCTACACCTTC. Residues: CASSIKGPSLIYGYTF.

This chain links TRBV11-1 with TRBJ2-7; D may be TRBD1 (6 bases). With 2 bases removed from V and 4 bases from J, the gap between germline ends came to 12 bases. The CDR3 sequence is 14 residues long. CDR1 is SGHAT and CDR2 is FQDESV in the germline V gene (reference sequence). CDR3: CASSLTGQLYEQYF. In nucleotides, the CDR3 is TGTGCCAGCAGCTTAACGGGACAACTTTACGAGCAGTACTTC.

The gene calls are TRBV20-1 and TRBJ2-3; TRBD2 matches 14 bases. The V gene's germline CDR1 is DFQATT and CDR2 SNEGSKA (reference sequence). V lost 4 bases to trimming and J lost 5 bases; unmatched junction nucleotides: 5. The CDR3 extends over 15 amino acids. The CDR3 sequence is CSATRTSGRKDTQYF. The CDR3 nucleotides read TGCAGTGCTACTCGGACTAGCGGGAGGAAAGATACGCAGTATTTT.

About this clonotype: Given a much more abundant clone one base away, this may be a read error. Because it lacks the conserved phenylalanine or tryptophan at the end, this CDR3 is likely a read error. The chain joins TRBV2 to TRBJ2-7; D is perhaps TRBD1 or TRBD2 (5 bases each). Trimming pared 5 bases from V and 6 bases from J, leaving 11 bases between. CDR3 size: 12 residues. Germline V lookup: CDR1 SNHLY, CDR2 FYNNEI. The CDR3 protein is CASSTGAFEQYL. CDR3 bases: TGTGCCAGCAGTACCGGGGCGTTCGAGCAGTACCTC.

The chain employs TRBV7-2 and TRBJ1-2; D perhaps matches TRBD1 (5 bases). Germline V CDR1 and CDR2: SGHTA, FQGNSA. V lost 8 bases to trimming and J lost 4 bases, with 20 bases between them. The CDR3 covers 15 residues. CDR3 amino acids: CASHPRGLDLYGYTF. As DNA, the CDR3 is TGTGCCAGCCACCCAAGGGGATTAGACCTCTATGGCTACACCTTC. Filled out from reference TRBV7-2 and TRBJ1-2, the complete variable domain reads GAGVSQSPSNKVTEKGKDVELRCDPISGHTALYWYRQSLGQGLEFLIYFQGNSAPDKSGLPSDRFSAERTGGSVSTLTIQRTQQEDSAVYLCASHPRGLDLYGYTFGSGTRLTVV.

This chain joins TRBV2 and TRBJ2-7; a possible D gene is TRBD1 (5 bases). The ends were cut back, 5 bases at V and 3 bases at J, with 14 bases in the middle. The CDR3 loop spans 14 amino acids. Germline CDR1 is SNHLY and CDR2 is FYNNEI. This chain's CDR3 is CASSSATENYEQYF. CDR3 bases: TGTGCCAGCAGTTCAGCGACAGAGAACTACGAGCAGTACTTC.

The chain recombines TRBV2 with TRBJ2-7, with D possibly being TRBD2 (5 bases). TRBJ2-5 explains the end of the DNA better; the J call may be wrong. The CDR3 is 13 amino acids. CDR1 is SNHLY and CDR2 is FYNNEI in the germline V gene. CDR3 sequence (DNA): TGTGCCAGCAGTGAAGATGAGGGCGAGACCCAGTACTTC. It codes for CASSEDEGETQYF.

The chain recombines TRBV28 with TRBJ2-3; D might be TRBD2 (5 bases). Per the germline V gene, CDR1 is MDHEN and CDR2 is SYDVKM. This CDR3 has 15 residues. V lost 3 bases to trimming and J lost 0 bases, with 10 bases between them. The CDR3 DNA is TGTGCCAGCAGTTTGCTACTAGGAAGCACAGATACGCAGTATTTT. It yields the protein CASSLLLGSTDTQYF.

The J gene is TRBJ2-7, the V gene TRBV5-1; either TRBD1 or TRBD2 may fit D (5 bases each). The germline V gene has CDR1 SGHRS and CDR2 YFSETQ. V lost 4 bases to trimming and J lost 3 bases, with 17 bases between them. This CDR3 is 15 amino acids long. This CDR3 is CASSLGTAGYYEQYF. CDR3 coding DNA: TGCGCCAGCAGCCTAGGGACCGCCGGGTACTACGAGCAGTACTTC.

The rearrangement links TRBV12-3 or TRBV12-4 to TRBJ2-7, with 7 bases lining up with TRBD2. There are 13 residues in the CDR3. V trimming: 9 bases; J trimming: 3 bases; junction bases outside the gene matches: 8. The CDR3 nucleotides are TGTGCCAGTAAAGCGGGAACCTACTACGAGCAGTACTTC. Its protein is CASKAGTYYEQYF.

This clonotype has only a few counts. J is TRBJ2-7 and V is TRBV29-1, with D maybe TRBD1 (6 bases). The germline V gene has CDR1 SQVTM and CDR2 ANQGSEA. V gave up 6 bases and J gave up 4 bases, with 13 bases separating them. The CDR3 has 12 amino acids. This CDR3 is CSVQGSLYEQYF. The CDR3 bases are TGCAGCGTACAGGGTTCTCTGTACGAGCAGTACTTC.

On this clonotype itself: One base away lies a much larger clone, so this may be a sequencing read error. J is TRBJ1-1 and V is TRBV2; the D is unclear. The germline V gene encodes CDR1 SNHLY and CDR2 FYNNEI. The CDR3 sequence is 12 residues long. Between the trimmed V and J ends, which lost 5 bases and 6 bases, there was a span of 10 bases. This CDR3 is CASSYDGSEAFF. The CDR3 DNA reads as TGTGCCAGCAGTTACGACGGGTCTGAAGCTTTCTTT.